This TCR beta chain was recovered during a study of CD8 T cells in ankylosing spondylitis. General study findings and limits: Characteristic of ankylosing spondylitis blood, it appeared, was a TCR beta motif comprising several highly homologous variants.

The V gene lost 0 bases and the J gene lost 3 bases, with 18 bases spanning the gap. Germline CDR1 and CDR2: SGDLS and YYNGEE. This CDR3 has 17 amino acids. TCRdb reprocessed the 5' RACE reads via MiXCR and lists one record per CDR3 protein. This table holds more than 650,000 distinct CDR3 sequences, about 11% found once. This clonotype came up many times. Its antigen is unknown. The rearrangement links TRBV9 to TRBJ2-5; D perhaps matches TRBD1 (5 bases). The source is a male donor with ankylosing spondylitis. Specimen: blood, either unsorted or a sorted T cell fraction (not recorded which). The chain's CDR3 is CASSVARAGSGEETQYF. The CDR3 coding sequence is TGTGCCAGCAGCGTAGCTAGGGCAGGGTCGGGTGAAGAGACCCAGTACTTC. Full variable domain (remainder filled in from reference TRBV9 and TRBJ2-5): DSGVTQTPKHLITATGQRVTLRCSPRSGDLSVYWYQQSLDQGLQFLIQYYNGEERAKGNILERFSAQQFPDLHSELNLSSLELGDSALYFCASSVARAGSGEETQYFGPGTRLLVL.